The entry below describes one T cell receptor beta chain. This entry is derived from a study of blood T cell repertoires in COVID-19. Study overall: Acute and convalescent COVID-19 samples came from the United States, Italy and Spain. T cells, B-cell-depleted T cells, or PBMCs supplied cDNA or gDNA.

In the original workflow: Amplified reference gene primers provided the basis for estimating nucleated cell counts. Sequenced by immunoSEQ multiplex PCR; TCRdb stores in-frame clones only, minus some. V and J calls and clone size follow that table, whereas D and trimming were derived from the DNA. The data hold over 25,000 clones, with approximately 91% observed a single time. Germline CDR1 reads MNHEY; CDR2 reads SMNVEV (reference sequence). This CDR3 has 14 residues. V lost 5 bases to trimming and J lost 2 bases; unmatched junction nucleotides: 5. The chain joins TRBV27 to TRBJ2-7, with 8 bases aligning to TRBD2. The sample taken for sequencing was peripheral blood. This TCR derives from a human donor with active COVID-19. The donor label of this sample is uncertain. CDR3 in amino acids: CASSPGGAAYEQYF. DNA of the CDR3: TGTGCCAGCAGTCCCGGGGGGGCCGCCTACGAGCAGTACTTC.